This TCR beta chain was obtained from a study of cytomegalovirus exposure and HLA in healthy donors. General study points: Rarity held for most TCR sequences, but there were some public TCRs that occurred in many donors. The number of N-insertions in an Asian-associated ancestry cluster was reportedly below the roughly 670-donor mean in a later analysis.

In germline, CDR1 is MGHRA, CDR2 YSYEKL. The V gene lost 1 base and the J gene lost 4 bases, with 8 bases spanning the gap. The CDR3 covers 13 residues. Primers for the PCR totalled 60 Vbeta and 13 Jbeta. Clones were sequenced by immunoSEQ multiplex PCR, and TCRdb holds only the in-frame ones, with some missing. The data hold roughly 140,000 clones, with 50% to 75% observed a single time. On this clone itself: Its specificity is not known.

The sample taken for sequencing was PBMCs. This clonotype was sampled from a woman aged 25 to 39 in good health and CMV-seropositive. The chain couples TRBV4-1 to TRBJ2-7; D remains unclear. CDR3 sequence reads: CASSQASGYEQYF. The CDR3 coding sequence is TGCGCCAGCAGCCAAGCATCCGGGTACGAGCAGTACTTC.